The rows below give T cell receptor beta chains drawn from one sample of a study of blood T cell repertoires in COVID-19. The data were produced by immunoSEQ multiplex PCR, yet TCRdb's version contains in-frame clones alone and is incomplete. This sample has some 100,000 clones, with more than 60% found just once. Material: peripheral blood. These receptors came from a man aged 50 to 60 with acute or convalescent COVID-19. Both conserved end residues are part of each CDR3. The D gene is left open where the match is weak. Some rows mark clone size as missing; the rest say once, few, many or name a class of expanded clone.

d_gene: NA
abundance: once
v_gene: TRBV5-1
j_gene: TRBJ2-7
len: 13
CDR3aa: CASSLRQSYEQYF
CDR3nt: TGCGCCAGCAGCTTGAGACAGTCCTACGAGCAGTACTTC

d_gene: TRBD2
abundance: NA
v_gene: TRBV7-2
j_gene: TRBJ2-7
len: 15
CDR3aa: CASSPTSGRAYEQYF
CDR3nt: TGTGCCAGCAGCCCGACTAGCGGGAGGGCCTACGAGCAGTACTTC

d_gene: NA
abundance: NA
v_gene: TRBV27
j_gene: TRBJ2-7
len: 15
CDR3aa: CASSPIGRGHYEQYF
CDR3nt: TGTGCCAGCAGTCCCATCGGGAGAGGACACTACGAGCAGTACTTC

d_gene: NA
abundance: NA
v_gene: TRBV5-1
j_gene: TRBJ1-2
len: 12
CDR3aa: CASSPTVGGYTF
CDR3nt: TGCGCCAGCAGCCCGACAGTTGGTGGCTACACCTTC

d_gene: NA
abundance: NA
v_gene: TRBV19
j_gene: TRBJ2-3
len: 15
CDR3aa: CASSIGPSGTDTQYF
CDR3nt: TGTGCCAGTAGTATCGGTCCTAGCGGCACAGATACGCAGTATTTT

d_gene: NA
abundance: once
v_gene: TRBV7-2
j_gene: TRBJ2-1
len: 15
CDR3aa: CASRLGYLAGNEQFF
CDR3nt: TGTGCCAGCAGGCTAGGTTACTTAGCCGGCAATGAGCAGTTCTTC

d_gene: NA
abundance: NA
v_gene: TRBV28
j_gene: TRBJ1-4
len: 14
CDR3aa: CASSSTGRHEKLFF
CDR3nt: TGTGCCAGCAGTTCGACAGGACGTCATGAAAAACTGTTTTTT

d_gene: NA
abundance: NA
v_gene: TRBV4-2
j_gene: TRBJ1-2
len: 15
CDR3aa: CASSQVDSGNYGYTF
CDR3nt: TGTGCCAGCAGCCAAGTGGACAGCGGAAACTATGGCTACACCTTC

d_gene: TRBD2
abundance: NA
v_gene: TRBV11-3
j_gene: TRBJ2-7
len: 15
CDR3aa: CASSLGYGGSYEQYF
CDR3nt: TGTGCCAGCAGCTTAGGATATGGCGGGAGTTACGAGCAGTACTTC

d_gene: TRBD1
abundance: NA
v_gene: TRBV28
j_gene: TRBJ2-5
len: 17
CDR3aa: CASSKRGRTGREETQYF
CDR3nt: TGTGCCAGCAGTAAAAGGGGCCGGACAGGGAGAGAAGAGACCCAGTACTTC

d_gene: NA
abundance: few
v_gene: TRBV4-2
j_gene: TRBJ2-7
len: 15
CDR3aa: CASSQEGGPSYEQYF
CDR3nt: TGTGCCAGCAGCCAAGAGGGGGGACCGTCTTACGAGCAGTACTTC

d_gene: TRBD1
abundance: NA
v_gene: TRBV29-1
j_gene: TRBJ2-3
len: 14
CDR3aa: CSVPDRVGADTQYF
CDR3nt: TGCAGCGTTCCAGACAGGGTTGGAGCAGATACGCAGTATTTT

d_gene: TRBD2
abundance: NA
v_gene: TRBV15
j_gene: TRBJ2-4
len: 16
CDR3aa: CATSSLAGGDKNIQYF
CDR3nt: TGTGCCACCAGTAGTTTAGCGGGAGGCGACAAAAACATTCAGTACTTC

d_gene: TRBD1
abundance: NA
v_gene: TRBV28
j_gene: TRBJ1-5
len: 19
CDR3aa: CASSLDDWGTGDSNQPQHF
CDR3nt: TGTGCCAGCAGTTTAGACGATTGGGGGACAGGGGATAGCAATCAGCCCCAGCATTTT

d_gene: NA
abundance: NA
v_gene: TRBV6-5
j_gene: TRBJ2-2
len: 14
CDR3aa: CASLLSGNTGELFF
CDR3nt: TGTGCCAGCCTTCTTAGCGGAAACACCGGGGAGCTGTTTTTT

d_gene: NA
abundance: NA
v_gene: TRBV5-6
j_gene: TRBJ1-2
len: 16
CDR3aa: CASSFIGQLFNYGYTF
CDR3nt: TGTGCCAGCAGCTTCATTGGGCAGCTCTTTAACTATGGCTACACCTTC

d_gene: NA
abundance: NA
v_gene: TRBV5-1
j_gene: TRBJ1-5
len: 14
CDR3aa: CASSLGQGGQPQHF
CDR3nt: TGCGCCAGCAGCTTGGGGCAGGGAGGCCAGCCCCAGCATTTT

d_gene: NA
abundance: NA
v_gene: TRBV2
j_gene: TRBJ2-7
len: 14
CDR3aa: CASSDGGLSYEQYF
CDR3nt: TGTGCCAGCAGTGACGGGGGGCTCTCCTACGAGCAGTACTTC

d_gene: TRBD1
abundance: NA
v_gene: TRBV2
j_gene: TRBJ2-3
len: 15
CDR3aa: CASLFEGRGPDTQYF
CDR3nt: TGTGCCAGCCTATTCGAGGGCAGGGGGCCGGATACGCAGTATTTT

d_gene: NA
abundance: NA
v_gene: TRBV7-6
j_gene: TRBJ2-7
len: 15
CDR3aa: CASSPGLHYINEQYF
CDR3nt: TGTGCCAGCAGCCCGGGACTTCATTACATTAACGAGCAGTACTTC

d_gene: TRBD1
abundance: once
v_gene: TRBV29-1
j_gene: TRBJ1-1
len: 13
CDR3aa: CSVSTGGNTEAFF
CDR3nt: TGCAGCGTTTCCACAGGGGGGAACACTGAAGCTTTCTTT

d_gene: TRBD2
abundance: NA
v_gene: TRBV27
j_gene: TRBJ2-2
len: 15
CDR3aa: CASSLGLALTGELFF
CDR3nt: TGTGCCAGCAGTTTGGGACTAGCCCTCACCGGGGAGCTGTTTTTT

d_gene: TRBD2
abundance: NA
v_gene: TRBV5-1
j_gene: TRBJ2-1
len: 15
CDR3aa: CASSLVIAGHNEQFF
CDR3nt: TGCGCCAGCAGCTTAGTGATAGCGGGCCACAATGAGCAGTTCTTC

d_gene: TRBD1
abundance: NA
v_gene: TRBV19
j_gene: TRBJ2-3
len: 18
CDR3aa: CASSIGQGAATVPDTQYF
CDR3nt: TGTGCCAGTAGTATAGGACAGGGGGCGGCCACTGTTCCAGATACGCAGTATTTT

d_gene: TRBD1
abundance: NA
v_gene: TRBV19
j_gene: TRBJ1-6
len: 15
CDR3aa: CASSIGQGANSPLHF
CDR3nt: TGTGCCAGTAGTATCGGACAGGGGGCGAATTCACCCCTCCACTTT

d_gene: NA
abundance: once
v_gene: TRBV24-1
j_gene: TRBJ1-2
len: 13
CDR3aa: CATSDLSGGGYTF
CDR3nt: TGTGCCACCAGTGATTTGAGCGGGGGCGGATACACCTTC

d_gene: NA
abundance: NA
v_gene: TRBV7-9
j_gene: TRBJ2-1
len: 13
CDR3aa: CASSFVTYNEQFF
CDR3nt: TGTGCCAGCAGCTTTGTTACTTACAATGAGCAGTTCTTC

d_gene: TRBD2
abundance: NA
v_gene: TRBV20-1
j_gene: TRBJ2-7
len: 14
CDR3aa: CSASGGVFSYEQYF
CDR3nt: TGCAGTGCTAGTGGGGGGGTCTTCTCCTACGAGCAGTACTTC

d_gene: NA
abundance: few
v_gene: TRBV5-1
j_gene: TRBJ2-3
len: 14
CDR3aa: CASSLGGVADTQYF
CDR3nt: TGCGCCAGCAGCTTGGGCGGGGTGGCGGATACGCAGTATTTT

d_gene: TRBD2
abundance: NA
v_gene: TRBV7-3
j_gene: TRBJ2-7
len: 13
CDR3aa: CASSLTAGGEQYF
CDR3nt: TGTGCCAGCAGCTTAACAGCGGGAGGTGAGCAGTACTTC

d_gene: TRBD2
abundance: NA
v_gene: TRBV7-9
j_gene: TRBJ2-2
len: 19
CDR3aa: CASSFPLGLAGGRTGELFF
CDR3nt: TGTGCCAGCAGCTTCCCTCTCGGACTAGCGGGGGGTCGGACCGGGGAGCTGTTTTTT

d_gene: TRBD2
abundance: NA
v_gene: TRBV5-4
j_gene: TRBJ2-5
len: 14
CDR3aa: CASSLGGGQETQYF
CDR3nt: TGTGCCAGCAGCTTGGGCGGGGGCCAAGAGACCCAGTACTTC

d_gene: TRBD1
abundance: NA
v_gene: TRBV27
j_gene: TRBJ1-2
len: 15
CDR3aa: CASSSPRTGIYGYTF
CDR3nt: TGTGCCAGCAGTTCCCCTAGGACAGGGATCTATGGCTACACCTTC

d_gene: NA
abundance: NA
v_gene: TRBV11-3
j_gene: TRBJ2-3
len: 15
CDR3aa: CASSLTIGQGDTQYF
CDR3nt: TGTGCCAGCAGTCTAACTATAGGACAAGGAGATACGCAGTATTTT

d_gene: NA
abundance: NA
v_gene: TRBV19
j_gene: TRBJ2-7
len: 11
CDR3aa: CATRSPYEQYF
CDR3nt: TGTGCCACCAGGTCCCCATACGAGCAGTACTTC

d_gene: TRBD2
abundance: NA
v_gene: TRBV11-2
j_gene: TRBJ2-7
len: 17
CDR3aa: CASSLVTLSGRPYEQYF
CDR3nt: TGTGCCAGCAGCTTAGTCACCTTGAGCGGGAGACCCTACGAGCAGTACTTC

d_gene: TRBD1
abundance: NA
v_gene: TRBV2
j_gene: TRBJ1-5
len: 14
CDR3aa: CASRETGVMQPQHF
CDR3nt: TGTGCCAGCAGGGAAACAGGGGTTATGCAGCCCCAGCATTTT

d_gene: NA
abundance: NA
v_gene: TRBV11-2
j_gene: TRBJ1-1
len: 12
CDR3aa: CASRQANTEAFF
CDR3nt: TGTGCCAGCAGACAGGCGAACACTGAAGCTTTCTTT

d_gene: TRBD1
abundance: once
v_gene: TRBV28
j_gene: TRBJ2-5
len: 14
CDR3aa: CASSTGGLQETQYF
CDR3nt: TGTGCCAGCAGCACAGGGGGCCTCCAAGAGACCCAGTACTTC

d_gene: NA
abundance: once
v_gene: TRBV16
j_gene: TRBJ2-1
len: 13
CDR3aa: CASSQRTPNEQFF
CDR3nt: TGTGCCAGCAGCCAACGGACTCCCAATGAGCAGTTCTTC

d_gene: NA
abundance: NA
v_gene: TRBV27
j_gene: TRBJ1-2
len: 13
CDR3aa: CASSFDRNYGYTF
CDR3nt: TGTGCCAGCAGTTTTGACAGGAACTATGGCTACACCTTC

d_gene: TRBD2
abundance: NA
v_gene: TRBV13
j_gene: TRBJ2-1
len: 16
CDR3aa: CASSFLAAGAHNEQFF
CDR3nt: TGTGCCAGCAGCTTCCTAGCGGCGGGAGCCCACAATGAGCAGTTCTTC

d_gene: NA
abundance: few
v_gene: TRBV27
j_gene: TRBJ1-5
len: 20
CDR3aa: CASQTIEECSPRYSNQPQHF
CDR3nt: TGTGCCAGCCAAACGATAGAGGAATGCTCCCCCCGCTATAGCAATCAGCCCCAGCATTTT

d_gene: TRBD2
abundance: NA
v_gene: TRBV7-2
j_gene: TRBJ2-1
len: 16
CDR3aa: CASSSGGGFLYNEQFF
CDR3nt: TGTGCCAGCAGCTCCGGGGGGGGATTCCTTTACAATGAGCAGTTCTTC

d_gene: TRBD2
abundance: once
v_gene: TRBV9
j_gene: TRBJ2-1
len: 16
CDR3aa: CASSPNRLAGLSEQFF
CDR3nt: TGTGCCAGCAGCCCGAATCGACTAGCGGGATTAAGTGAGCAGTTCTTC